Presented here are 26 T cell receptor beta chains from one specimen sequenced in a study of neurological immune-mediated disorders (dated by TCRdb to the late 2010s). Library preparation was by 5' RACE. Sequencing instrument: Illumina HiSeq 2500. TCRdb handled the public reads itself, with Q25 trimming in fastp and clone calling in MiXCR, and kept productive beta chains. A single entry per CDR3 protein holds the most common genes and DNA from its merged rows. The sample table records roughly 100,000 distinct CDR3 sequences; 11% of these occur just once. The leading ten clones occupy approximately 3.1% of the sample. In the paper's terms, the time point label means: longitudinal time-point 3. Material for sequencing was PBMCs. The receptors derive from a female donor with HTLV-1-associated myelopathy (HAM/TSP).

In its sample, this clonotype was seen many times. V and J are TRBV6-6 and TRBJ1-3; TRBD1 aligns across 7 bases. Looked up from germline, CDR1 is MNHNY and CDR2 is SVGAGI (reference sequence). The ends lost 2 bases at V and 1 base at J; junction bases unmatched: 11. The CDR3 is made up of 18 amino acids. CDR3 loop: CASSYSRQGSPSGNTIYF. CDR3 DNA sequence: TGTGCCAGCAGTTACAGTCGACAGGGAAGCCCTTCTGGAAACACCATATATTTT.

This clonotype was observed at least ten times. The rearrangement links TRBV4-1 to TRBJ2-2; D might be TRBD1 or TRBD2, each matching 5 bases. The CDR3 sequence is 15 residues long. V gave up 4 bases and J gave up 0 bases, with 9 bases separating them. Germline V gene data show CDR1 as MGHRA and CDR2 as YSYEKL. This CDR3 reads CASSRDGANTGELFF. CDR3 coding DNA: TGCGCCAGCAGCCGGGACGGAGCGAACACCGGGGAGCTGTTTTTT.

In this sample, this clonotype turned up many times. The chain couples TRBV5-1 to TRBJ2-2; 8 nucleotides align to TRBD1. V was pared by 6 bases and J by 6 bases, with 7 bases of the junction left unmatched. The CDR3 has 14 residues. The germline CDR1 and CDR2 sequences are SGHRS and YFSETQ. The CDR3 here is CASTPRTGPGELFF. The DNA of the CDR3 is TGCGCCAGCACGCCCCGGACAGGGCCCGGGGAGCTGTTTTTT.

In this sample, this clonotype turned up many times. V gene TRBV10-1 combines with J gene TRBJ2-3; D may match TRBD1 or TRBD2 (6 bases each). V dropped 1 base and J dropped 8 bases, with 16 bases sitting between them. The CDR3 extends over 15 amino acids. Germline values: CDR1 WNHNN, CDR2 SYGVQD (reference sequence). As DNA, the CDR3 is TGCGCCAGCAGTGAGTTGACGGGGGCTGGGACTACGCAGTATTTT. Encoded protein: CASSELTGAGTTQYF.

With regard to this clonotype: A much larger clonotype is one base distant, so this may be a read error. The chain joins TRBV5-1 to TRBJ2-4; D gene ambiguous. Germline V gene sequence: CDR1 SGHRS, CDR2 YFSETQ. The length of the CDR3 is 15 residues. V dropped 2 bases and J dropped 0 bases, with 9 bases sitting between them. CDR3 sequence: CASSFGPLAKNIQYF. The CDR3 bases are TGCGCCAGCAGCTTTGGACCGTTAGCCAAAAACATTCAGTACTTC.

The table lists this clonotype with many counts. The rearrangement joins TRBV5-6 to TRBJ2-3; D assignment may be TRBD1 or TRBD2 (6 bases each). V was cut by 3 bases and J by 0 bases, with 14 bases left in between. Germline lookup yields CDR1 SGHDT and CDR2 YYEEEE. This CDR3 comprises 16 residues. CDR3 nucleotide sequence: TGTGCCAGCAGCTCGGAGGGGGTCCCTAGCACAGATACGCAGTATTTT. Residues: CASSSEGVPSTDTQYF.

The chain's CDR3 is CSARGRLYEQYF. For the CDR3, the DNA is TGCAGTGCTAGAGGAAGGTTGTACGAGCAGTACTTC. The V gene is TRBV20-1, the J gene TRBJ2-7; D gene ambiguous. Germline values: CDR1 DFQATT, CDR2 SNEGSKA (reference sequence). Trimming shortened V by 1 base and J by 4 bases, and 8 bases separated the two germline ends. The CDR3 totals 12 residues.

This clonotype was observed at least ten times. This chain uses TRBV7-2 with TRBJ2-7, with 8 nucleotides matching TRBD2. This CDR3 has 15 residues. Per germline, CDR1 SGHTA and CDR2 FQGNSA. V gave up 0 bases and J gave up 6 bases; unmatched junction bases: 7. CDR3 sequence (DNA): TGTGCCAGCAGCTTAGCGGTTACAGCGGGGGCCGAGCAGTACTTC. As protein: CASSLAVTAGAEQYF.

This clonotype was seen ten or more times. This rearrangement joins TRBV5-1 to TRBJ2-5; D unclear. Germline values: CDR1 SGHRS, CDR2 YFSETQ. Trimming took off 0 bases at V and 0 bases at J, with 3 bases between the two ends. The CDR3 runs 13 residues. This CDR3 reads CASSLGYQETQYF. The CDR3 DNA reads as TGCGCCAGCAGCTTGGGGTACCAAGAGACCCAGTACTTC.

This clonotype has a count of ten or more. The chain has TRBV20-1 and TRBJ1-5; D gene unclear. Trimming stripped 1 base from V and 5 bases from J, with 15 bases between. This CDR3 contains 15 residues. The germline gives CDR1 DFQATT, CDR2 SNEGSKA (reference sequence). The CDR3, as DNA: TGCAGTGCTAGAGTGGCGGGGAGAGTCGATCAGCCCCAGCATTTT. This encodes CSARVAGRVDQPQHF.

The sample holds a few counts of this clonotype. The chain's CDR3 is CASSAPDIAGGPLDEQFF. DNA of the CDR3: TGTGCCAGCAGCGCCCCAGACATAGCGGGGGGGCCTTTGGATGAGCAGTTCTTC. This chain uses TRBV7-2 with TRBJ2-1; TRBD2 aligns across 11 bases. Losses at the gene ends were 5 bases for V and 8 bases for J; bases not matched to a gene: 17. The CDR3 totals 18 residues. CDR1 is SGHTA and CDR2 is FQGNSA in the germline V gene.

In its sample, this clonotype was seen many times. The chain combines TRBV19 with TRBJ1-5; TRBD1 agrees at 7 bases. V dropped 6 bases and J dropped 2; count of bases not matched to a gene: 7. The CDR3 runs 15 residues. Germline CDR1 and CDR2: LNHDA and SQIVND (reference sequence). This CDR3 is CASRGNRGGNQPQHF. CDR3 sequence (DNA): TGTGCCAGTAGGGGAAACAGGGGTGGCAATCAGCCCCAGCATTTT.

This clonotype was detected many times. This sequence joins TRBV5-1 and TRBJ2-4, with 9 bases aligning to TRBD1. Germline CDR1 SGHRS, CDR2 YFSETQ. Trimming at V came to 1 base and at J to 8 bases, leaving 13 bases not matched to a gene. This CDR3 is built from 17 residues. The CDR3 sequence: CASSLTDRGGFGDIQYF. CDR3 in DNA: TGCGCCAGCAGCTTGACCGACAGGGGGGGCTTTGGAGACATTCAGTACTTC.

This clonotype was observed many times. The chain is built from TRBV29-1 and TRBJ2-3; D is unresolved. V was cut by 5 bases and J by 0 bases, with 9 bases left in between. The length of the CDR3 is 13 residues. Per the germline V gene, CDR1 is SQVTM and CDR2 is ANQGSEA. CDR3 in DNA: TGCAGCGTTCTCCGTGCTAGCACAGATACGCAGTATTTT. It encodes CSVLRASTDTQYF.

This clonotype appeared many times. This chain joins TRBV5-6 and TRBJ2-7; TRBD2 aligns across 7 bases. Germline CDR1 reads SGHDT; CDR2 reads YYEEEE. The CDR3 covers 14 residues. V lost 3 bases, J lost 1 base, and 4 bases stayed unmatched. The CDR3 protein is CASSWGGKSYEQYF. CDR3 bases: TGTGCCAGCAGCTGGGGGGGTAAATCCTACGAGCAGTACTTC.

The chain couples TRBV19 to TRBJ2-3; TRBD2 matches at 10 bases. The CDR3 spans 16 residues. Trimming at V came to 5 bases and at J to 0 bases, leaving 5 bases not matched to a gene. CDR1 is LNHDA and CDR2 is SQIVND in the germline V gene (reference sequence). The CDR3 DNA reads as TGTGCCAGTAGTGCTGGACTAGCGGTGAGCACAGATACGCAGTATTTT. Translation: CASSAGLAVSTDTQYF.

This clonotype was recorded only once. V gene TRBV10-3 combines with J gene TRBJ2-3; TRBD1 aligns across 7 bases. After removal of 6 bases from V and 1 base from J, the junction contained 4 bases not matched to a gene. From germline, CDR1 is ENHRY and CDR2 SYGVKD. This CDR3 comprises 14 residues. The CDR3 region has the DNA TGTGCCATCAGACTGACAGGGCGCACAGATACGCAGTATTTT. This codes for CAIRLTGRTDTQYF.

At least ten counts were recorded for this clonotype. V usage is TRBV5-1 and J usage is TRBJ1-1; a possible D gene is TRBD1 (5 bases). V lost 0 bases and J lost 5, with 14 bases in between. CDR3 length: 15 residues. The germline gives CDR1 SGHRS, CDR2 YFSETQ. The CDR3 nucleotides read TGCGCCAGCAGCTTGGGAGCAGGGTGGGGAACTGAAGCTTTCTTT. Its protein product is CASSLGAGWGTEAFF.

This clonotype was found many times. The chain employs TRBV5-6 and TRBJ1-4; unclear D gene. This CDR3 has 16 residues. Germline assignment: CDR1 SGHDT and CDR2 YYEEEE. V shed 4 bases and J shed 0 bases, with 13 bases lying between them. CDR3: CASSMDDSATNEKLFF. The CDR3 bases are TGTGCCAGCAGCATGGACGATTCGGCAACTAATGAAAAACTGTTTTTT.

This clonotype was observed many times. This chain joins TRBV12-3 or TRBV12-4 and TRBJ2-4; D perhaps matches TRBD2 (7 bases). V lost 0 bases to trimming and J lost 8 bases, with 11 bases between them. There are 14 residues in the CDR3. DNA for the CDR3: TGTGCCAGCAGTTTAGCGGGGGGGCCAGACATTCAGTACTTC. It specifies CASSLAGGPDIQYF.

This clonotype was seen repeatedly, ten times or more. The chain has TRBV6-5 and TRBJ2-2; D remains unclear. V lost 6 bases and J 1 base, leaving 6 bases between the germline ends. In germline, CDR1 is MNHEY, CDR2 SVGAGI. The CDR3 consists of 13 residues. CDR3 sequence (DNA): TGTGCCAGCAGCCCCAGGAACACCGGGGAGCTGTTTTTT. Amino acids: CASSPRNTGELFF.

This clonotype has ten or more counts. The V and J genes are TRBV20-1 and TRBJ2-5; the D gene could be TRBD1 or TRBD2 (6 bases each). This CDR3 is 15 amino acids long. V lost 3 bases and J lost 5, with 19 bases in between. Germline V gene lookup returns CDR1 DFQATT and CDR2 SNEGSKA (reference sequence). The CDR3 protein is CSASRVGGGWETQYF. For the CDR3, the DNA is TGCAGTGCTAGTAGGGTCGGGGGCGGTTGGGAGACCCAGTACTTC.

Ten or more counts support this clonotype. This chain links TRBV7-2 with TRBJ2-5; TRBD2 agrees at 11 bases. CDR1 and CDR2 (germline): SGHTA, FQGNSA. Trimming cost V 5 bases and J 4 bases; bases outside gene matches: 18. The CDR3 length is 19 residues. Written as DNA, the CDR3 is TGTGCCAGCAGCAAATTATTCTCGATTAGCGGGGGGGCCGGAGAGACCCAGTACTTC. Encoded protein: CASSKLFSISGGAGETQYF.

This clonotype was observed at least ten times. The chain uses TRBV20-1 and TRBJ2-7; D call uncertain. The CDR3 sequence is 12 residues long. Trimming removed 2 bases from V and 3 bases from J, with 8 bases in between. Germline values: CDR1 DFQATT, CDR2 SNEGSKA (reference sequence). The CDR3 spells CSARSPLYEQYF. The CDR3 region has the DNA TGCAGTGCTAGATCCCCCCTCTACGAGCAGTACTTC.

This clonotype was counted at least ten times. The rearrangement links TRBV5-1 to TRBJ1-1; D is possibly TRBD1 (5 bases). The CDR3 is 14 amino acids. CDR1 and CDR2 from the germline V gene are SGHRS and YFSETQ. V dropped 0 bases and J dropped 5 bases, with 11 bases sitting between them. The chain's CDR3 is CASSLEKGKTEAFF. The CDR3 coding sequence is TGCGCCAGCAGCTTGGAAAAGGGGAAAACTGAAGCTTTCTTT.

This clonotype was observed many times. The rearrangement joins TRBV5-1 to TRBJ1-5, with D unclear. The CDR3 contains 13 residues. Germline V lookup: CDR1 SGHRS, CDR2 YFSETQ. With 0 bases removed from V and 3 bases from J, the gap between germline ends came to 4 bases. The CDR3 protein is CASSLDLNQPQHF. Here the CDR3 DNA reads TGCGCCAGCAGCTTGGACCTCAATCAGCCCCAGCATTTT.